The rows below give T cell receptor beta chains drawn from one sample of a study of blood T cell repertoires in COVID-19. Profiling relied on immunoSEQ multiplex PCR, and the TCRdb table lists in-frame clones only, not all of them. The top ten hold 5% to 6.5% of the sample, which has 84,000 or so clones, around 88% seen once. Sequencing was carried out using peripheral blood. Source of these receptors: a man between 60 and 75 years old with acute or convalescent COVID-19. Both conserved end residues are trimmed from each CDR3. A D gene is named only where the DNA matches it firmly.

v_gene: TRBV5-4; j_gene: TRBJ1-1; d_gene: .; CDR3aa: ASSYQGSSGTEAF
v_gene: TRBV25-1; j_gene: TRBJ1-1; d_gene: .; CDR3aa: ASSVTQWDSPNTEAF
v_gene: TRBV4-3; j_gene: TRBJ1-1; d_gene: TRBD1; CDR3aa: ASSPDRGTEAF
v_gene: TRBV4-1; j_gene: TRBJ1-6; d_gene: TRBD1; CDR3aa: ASSLSGTGDYSPLH
v_gene: TRBV30; j_gene: TRBJ1-2; d_gene: .; CDR3aa: AWSVPGQIYGYT
v_gene: TRBV19; j_gene: TRBJ1-2; d_gene: TRBD1; CDR3aa: ASRGVGQGGSVGGYT
v_gene: TRBV13; j_gene: TRBJ2-7; d_gene: .; CDR3aa: ASTSGVGTASYEQY
v_gene: TRBV19; j_gene: TRBJ1-4; d_gene: .; CDR3aa: ASSIFPLGRGANEKLF
v_gene: TRBV6-5; j_gene: TRBJ2-7; d_gene: .; CDR3aa: ASSPRVEQY
v_gene: TRBV9; j_gene: TRBJ1-4; d_gene: .; CDR3aa: ASSETDKDEKLF